The 18 T cell receptor beta chains listed next were all sequenced from one sample in a study of cytomegalovirus exposure and HLA in healthy donors. PCR involved 60 Vbeta and 13 Jbeta primers. The repertoire was sequenced with immunoSEQ multiplex PCR; TCRdb's copy has only in-frame clones and lacks some. The table lists more than 80,000 clones, 65% to 80% of them singletons, with approximately 2.8% in the top ten. The source material was PBMCs. The source is a male donor in good health and CMV-seropositive.

This chain connects TRBV5-1 to TRBJ2-5; D may be TRBD2 (6 bases). V gave up 2 bases and J gave up 4 bases, with 15 bases separating them. Germline CDR1 reads SGHRS; CDR2 reads YFSETQ. This CDR3 is built from 15 residues. CDR3: CASSFRYLGGETQYF. CDR3 nucleotide sequence: TGCGCCAGCAGCTTCAGGTATTTGGGAGGAGAGACCCAGTACTTC.

The chain employs TRBV7-9 and TRBJ2-7; the match to TRBD1 covers 9 bases. The CDR3 extends over 15 amino acids. V shed 4 bases, J shed 0 bases, and the junction held 4 bases outside the gene matches. From germline, CDR1 is SEHNR and CDR2 FQNEAQ (reference sequence). The CDR3 loop reads CASSYGQGPSYEQYF. DNA for the CDR3: TGTGCCAGCAGCTACGGACAGGGGCCCTCCTACGAGCAGTACTTC.

The chain has TRBV15 and TRBJ2-7; D perhaps matches TRBD2 (5 bases). Germline lookup yields CDR1 LNHNV and CDR2 YYDKDF (reference sequence). The CDR3 is made up of 13 amino acids. Deletions cut 0 bases from V and 5 bases from J, with 8 bases between. The CDR3 protein is CATSRDPGNEQYF. CDR3 nucleotide sequence: TGTGCCACCAGCAGAGATCCGGGAAACGAGCAGTACTTC. The variable domain in full, with the rest retrieved from reference TRBV15 and TRBJ2-7, is DAMVIQNPRYQVTQFGKPVTLSCSQTLNHNVMYWYQQKSSQAPKLLFHYYDKDFNNEADTPDNFQSRRPNTSFCFLDIRSPGLGDTAMYLCATSRDPGNEQYFGPGTRLTVT.

This clone was seen a handful of times. DNA for the CDR3: TGCAGCGTCGCCCCGCTCCGGGACAGGGACTACGAGCAGTACTTC. Translated: CSVAPLRDRDYEQYF. The chain recombines TRBV29-1 with TRBJ2-7, with TRBD1 matching over 9 bases. CDR1 is SQVTM, CDR2 ANQGSEA, per germline. With 6 bases clipped from V and 3 bases from J, the junction kept 12 bases outside the gene matches. CDR3 size: 15 residues.

The chain is built from TRBV9 and TRBJ2-1; 7 bases line up with TRBD2. The germline V gene encodes CDR1 SGDLS and CDR2 YYNGEE. Trimming took 3 bases from V and 6 from J; bases not matched to a gene: 15. The CDR3 contains 17 residues. The chain's CDR3 is CASSEEAWGGRRNEQFF. In DNA, the CDR3 is TGTGCCAGCAGCGAGGAGGCTTGGGGGGGTCGTCGCAATGAGCAGTTCTTC.

The chain recombines TRBV7-3 with TRBJ1-1; D possibly corresponds to TRBD1 (6 bases). The germline gives CDR1 SGHTA, CDR2 FQGTGA. The CDR3 has 15 residues. V dropped 2 bases and J dropped 3 bases, with 13 bases sitting between them. CDR3 protein: CASSLQPGADTEAFF. In DNA, the CDR3 is TGTGCCAGCAGCTTACAACCAGGGGCCGACACTGAAGCTTTCTTT.

The chain links TRBV2 to TRBJ2-1; 10 nucleotides match TRBD2. CDR1 is SNHLY and CDR2 is FYNNEI in the germline V gene. The CDR3 totals 14 residues. Trimming at V came to 7 bases and at J to 2 bases, leaving 2 bases not matched to a gene. CDR3 protein: CASTSGSPYNEQFF. The CDR3 nucleotides are TGTGCCAGCACTAGCGGGAGCCCCTACAATGAGCAGTTCTTC.

Details on this clone: An end of the junction differs from the germline gene, which may be a read error. The rearrangement uses TRBV13 and TRBJ2-6; 9 nucleotides match TRBD1. Looked up from germline, CDR1 is PRHDT and CDR2 is FYEKMQ (reference sequence). This CDR3 is built from 15 residues. CDR3 sequence reads: CASSLTLTGGNVLTF. The DNA for the CDR3 is TGTGCCAGCAGCCTCACTCTGACAGGGGGCAACGTCCTGACTTTC. Combining the CDR3 with reference TRBV13 and TRBJ2-6 gives the whole variable domain AAGVIQSPRHLIKEKRETATLKCYPIPRHDTVYWYQQGPGQDPQFLISFYEKMQSDKGSIPDRFSAQQFSDYHSELNMSSLELGDSALYFCASSLTLTGGNVLTFGAGSRLTVL.

The rearrangement uses TRBV19 and TRBJ1-3; no firm D call. Germline V gene lookup returns CDR1 LNHDA and CDR2 SQIVND (reference sequence). V lost 2 bases to trimming and J lost 0 bases, with 8 bases between them. This CDR3 has 15 amino acids. This CDR3 is CASSIQAPSGNTIYF. The CDR3 DNA reads as TGTGCCAGTAGTATACAGGCCCCCTCTGGAAACACCATATATTTT.

This chain joins TRBV19 and TRBJ2-1, with 8 nucleotides matching TRBD1. The V gene's germline CDR1 is LNHDA and CDR2 SQIVND (reference sequence). V lost 7 bases and J lost 6; bases outside the gene matches: 5. The CDR3 length is 13 residues. The CDR3 here is CASNPGGFNEQFF. The DNA for the CDR3 is TGTGCCAGTAATCCAGGGGGCTTCAATGAGCAGTTCTTC.

This clone has just a few counts. V and J are TRBV7-6 and TRBJ1-1; no reliable D call. In germline, CDR1 is SGHVS, CDR2 FNYEAQ. The CDR3 sequence is 16 residues long. V was shortened by 0 bases and J by 4 bases, with 15 bases between the two germline ends. CDR3 nucleotides: TGTGCCAGCAGCTTAGCAGTAGGAGGAACTGGCACTGAAGCTTTCTTT. It encodes CASSLAVGGTGTEAFF.

DNA of the CDR3: TGCAGCGTTGAGGATAACACAGGGTTCCAGTACTTC. Its translation is CSVEDNTGFQYF. This chain connects TRBV29-1 to TRBJ2-5; the D gene is possibly TRBD1 (6 bases). V was trimmed by 3 bases and J by 10 bases, leaving 15 bases between them. The germline gives CDR1 SQVTM, CDR2 ANQGSEA. The CDR3 sequence is 12 residues long.

This clone appeared a few times. This chain joins TRBV12-5 and TRBJ2-1; TRBD2 matches 8 bases. Germline V gene data show CDR1 as LGHNT and CDR2 as FRNRAP. The trim removed 6 bases at V and 8 bases at J, leaving 6 bases unmatched. CDR3 length: 13 amino acids. DNA for the CDR3: TGTGCTAGTGGGCGTACCGGGGGGGATGAGCAGTTCTTC. Protein: CASGRTGGDEQFF.

The table lists this clone with a count of one. The chain recombines TRBV6-6 with TRBJ1-3; D possibly corresponds to TRBD1 (6 bases). Germline lookup yields CDR1 MNHNY and CDR2 SVGAGI (reference sequence). V lost 5 bases to trimming and J lost 7 bases, with 12 bases between them. The CDR3 runs 13 residues. The chain's CDR3 is CASSTGSGNTIYF. The CDR3 region has the DNA TGTGCCAGCAGTACAGGGTCGGGGAACACCATATATTTT.

The V call is TRBV29-1, the J call TRBJ2-3; 7 nucleotides match TRBD2. CDR1 and CDR2 (germline): SQVTM, ANQGSEA. This CDR3 comprises 14 residues. This chain's CDR3 is CTLVGPLATDTQYF. For the CDR3, the DNA is TGCACCCTAGTTGGGCCACTAGCGACAGATACGCAGTATTTT.

V is TRBV27 and J is TRBJ2-7; maybe TRBD1 (6 bases). Trimming took off 6 bases at V and 9 bases at J, with 18 bases between the two ends. The CDR3 runs to 13 residues. In germline, CDR1 is MNHEY, CDR2 SMNVEV (reference sequence). The CDR3 DNA reads TGTGCCAGCAGCCCCAGGGGCGGTCGAGGGCAGTACTTC. Translation gives CASSPRGGRGQYF.

The chain is built from TRBV15 and TRBJ2-7, with D possibly TRBD2 on 5 matching bases. There are 14 residues in the CDR3. V was pared by 5 bases and J by 0 bases, with 11 bases between. Germline CDR1 and CDR2: LNHNV and YYDKDF (reference sequence). The CDR3 region is CATSLARGSYEQYF. Here the CDR3 DNA reads TGTGCCACCAGCCTCGCTCGGGGCTCCTACGAGCAGTACTTC.

The chain is built from TRBV28 and TRBJ1-3, with 7 bases matching TRBD1. After removal of 8 bases from V and 1 base from J, the junction contained 5 bases not matched to a gene. Germline loops: CDR1 MDHEN, CDR2 SYDVKM. The CDR3 covers 14 residues. The CDR3 sequence: CASSTGPSGNTIYF. The CDR3, as DNA: TGTGCCAGCTCGACAGGGCCGTCTGGAAACACCATATATTTT.